These 5 T cell receptor beta chains were sequenced from one sample in a study of OX40 agonist ivuxolimab in advanced cancers. The table came from immunoSEQ multiplex PCR; TCRdb's copy has only in-frame clones and leaves some out. The table has 90,000 to 100,000 clones, approximately 85% seen once. The sample consisted of CD4+ or CD8+ T cells sorted from blood, taken in a trial of the OX40 agonist ivuxolimab. All receptors derive from an adult with an advanced solid tumor such as melanoma, head and neck, liver or kidney cancer.

The J gene is TRBJ1-3, the V gene TRBV4-2; D is unresolved. This CDR3 region has 15 residues. Trimming cost V 0 bases and J 0 bases, with 6 bases left between them. Germline loops: CDR1 LGHNA, CDR2 YNFKEQ. CDR3: CASSQERSSGNTIYF. The CDR3, as DNA: TGTGCCAGCAGCCAAGAGCGGTCCTCTGGAAACACCATATATTTT.

This clone came up a few times. This chain joins TRBV5-6 and TRBJ1-1; D call uncertain. Trimming took 2 bases from V and 3 from J, leaving 8 bases between them. The length of the CDR3 is 13 residues. Germline V gives CDR1 SGHDT, CDR2 YYEEEE. CDR3 nucleotide sequence: TGTGCCAGCAGCTTTGTCTGGGACACTGAAGCTTTCTTT. Amino acid sequence: CASSFVWDTEAFF.

This chain uses TRBV27 with TRBJ2-5; 7 bases map to TRBD2. CDR3 length: 14 amino acids. Germline V gene lookup returns CDR1 MNHEY and CDR2 SMNVEV (reference sequence). The junction had 7 bases not matched to a gene; V was cut back by 5 bases and J by 4 bases. The CDR3 nucleotides read TGTGCCAGCAGTCCAAGGACTAGTATAGAGACCCAGTACTTC. Its translation is CASSPRTSIETQYF.

V gene TRBV5-1 combines with J gene TRBJ2-4; no firm D call. Trimming shortened V by 5 bases and J by 2 bases, and 5 bases separated the two germline ends. The CDR3 totals 12 residues. CDR1 SGHRS and CDR2 YFSETQ come from the germline V gene. CDR3 DNA: TGCGCCAGCAGTGACTCCAAAAACATTCAGTACTTC. Translated, it gives CASSDSKNIQYF.

The chain employs TRBV4-1 and TRBJ2-2; 9 nucleotides agree with TRBD1. Germline V CDR1 and CDR2: MGHRA, YSYEKL. The J segment lost 3 bases and the V segment lost 4 bases, leaving 9 bases of the junction unmatched. CDR3 length: 17 amino acids. CDR3 in amino acids: CASSPQVGQGYTGELFF. In DNA, the CDR3 is TGCGCCAGCAGCCCACAGGTGGGACAGGGTTACACCGGGGAGCTGTTTTTT.